This is a list of T cell receptor beta chains from one sample in a study of T cell responses to AZD1222 COVID-19 vaccine. Data came from immunoSEQ multiplex PCR; TCRdb stores just in-frame clones and leaves some out. The table lists about 200,000 clones, about 93% of them singletons, with 1% in the top ten. This specimen consisted of peripheral blood, obtained on day 0 of MenACWY control vaccination. These receptors all stem from an adult in good health. CDR3s include the opening cysteine and the closing phenylalanine or tryptophan. Fields, in order: V gene, J gene, D gene, clone size, CDR3 DNA, CDR3 protein. D genes are given only for firm matches. Rows give clone size only sometimes, using once, few, many, or a class for an expanded clone.

TRBV5-6	TRBJ1-2	.	.	TGTGCCAGCAGCCCTGCGGGAGGCGGCGCTAACTATGGCTACACCTTC	CASSPAGGGANYGYTF
TRBV28	TRBJ1-5	.	.	TGTGCCAGCAGTTGGCCACGGGATCAGCCCCAGCATTTT	CASSWPRDQPQHF
TRBV7-2	TRBJ2-1	.	.	TGTGCCAGCAGCTTAGATGGCAGAAGCAATGAGCAGTTCTTC	CASSLDGRSNEQFF
TRBV7-2	TRBJ1-6	.	.	TGTGCCAGCAGCTTAGAGGTTCGGCCCCTCCACTTT	CASSLEVRPLHF
TRBV2	TRBJ1-2	.	once	TGTGCCAGCAGTCAATCCGGGCAGCGGGGCTATGGCTACACCTTC	CASSQSGQRGYGYTF
TRBV18	TRBJ1-2	TRBD1	.	TGTGCCAGCTCACCTCCGACAGGGGGCGCCGGCGGTGGCTACACCTTC	CASSPPTGGAGGGYTF
TRBV29-1	TRBJ1-5	TRBD1	.	TGCAGCGCCGTGACAGGGTCGGGTCAGCCCCAGCATTTT	CSAVTGSGQPQHF
TRBV19	TRBJ1-5	.	.	TGTGCCAGTAGATCCACAGGGAATCAGCCCCAGCATTTT	CASRSTGNQPQHF
TRBV5-1	TRBJ2-3	.	.	TGCGCCAGCAGCCCTCTAGCCCCCACAGATACGCAGTATTTT	CASSPLAPTDTQYF
TRBV12-3/TRBV12-4	TRBJ2-1	.	.	TGTGCCAGCAGCAGGGGCTACTACAATGAGCAGTTCTTC	CASSRGYYNEQFF
TRBV5-5	TRBJ2-5	.	.	TGTGCCAGCAGCTTGGGCCCAGCGGGTAGGGAGCCTCAGTACTTC	CASSLGPAGREPQYF